Each of the 10 T cell receptor beta chains below was sequenced from the same sample in a study of cytomegalovirus exposure and HLA in healthy donors. PCR employed 60 Vbeta and 13 Jbeta primers. Libraries were prepared by immunoSEQ multiplex PCR; TCRdb keeps only in-frame clonotypes and omits some of them. Found here are some 200,000 clones, 79% of them singletons; the top ten hold about 2.3%. The specimen sequenced was PBMCs. The receptors shown here come from a woman aged 45-65 years in good health and CMV-seronegative.

The V gene is TRBV19, the J gene TRBJ2-5; 7 positions match TRBD2. This CDR3 contains 16 residues. CDR1 LNHDA and CDR2 SQIVND come from the germline V gene (reference sequence). Trimming cost V 0 bases and J 2 bases; bases outside gene matches: 6. In DNA form, the CDR3 reads TGTGCCAGTAGTATAGAGAAGGCTAGCGGACAAGAGACCCAGTACTTC. Its translation is CASSIEKASGQETQYF.

This chain connects TRBV5-1 to TRBJ2-7; D is perhaps TRBD2 (6 bases). Trimming left V 3 bases short and J 6 bases short, with 10 bases between. The CDR3 spans 12 residues. Per germline, CDR1 SGHRS and CDR2 YFSETQ. CDR3: CASSYGGREQYF. Here the CDR3 DNA reads TGCGCCAGCAGCTACGGGGGTCGCGAGCAGTACTTC.

The chain employs TRBV11-2 and TRBJ2-5, with 7 nucleotides matching TRBD1. Germline CDR1 SGHAT, CDR2 FQNNGV. The CDR3 is 14 residues long. V shed 3 bases and J 7 bases; nucleotides not matched to a gene: 8. The CDR3, as DNA: TGTGCCAGCAGCTTCCCGACAGGGACGGGGACCCAGTACTTC. Its protein is CASSFPTGTGTQYF.

The V gene is TRBV25-1, the J gene TRBJ1-4; the D gene is possibly TRBD1 (6 bases). V dropped 6 bases and J dropped 8 bases, with 13 bases sitting between them. The CDR3 has 13 residues. From germline, CDR1 is MGHDK and CDR2 SYGVNS. CDR3 DNA sequence: TGTGCCAGCAGGGACAGCCGGCGGGAAAAACTGTTTTTT. It codes for CASRDSRREKLFF. The full variable domain, with the rest looked up from reference TRBV25-1 and TRBJ1-4, is EADIYQTPRYLVIGTGKKITLECSQTMGHDKMYWYQQDPGMELHLIHYSYGVNSTEKGDLSSESTVSRIRTEHFPLTLESARPSHTSQYLCASRDSRREKLFFGSGTQLSVL.

The rearrangement links TRBV9 to TRBJ1-3; 8 bases align to TRBD1. Germline-derived CDR1 and CDR2 are SGDLS and YYNGEE. The CDR3 totals 16 residues. V was pared by 3 bases and J by 2 bases, with 7 bases of the junction left unmatched. CDR3: CASSANRDRTGNTIYF. The CDR3 DNA sequence: TGTGCCAGCAGCGCCAACCGGGACAGGACTGGAAACACCATATATTTT.

The V and J genes are TRBV27 and TRBJ1-4; no firm D call. This CDR3 is built from 13 residues. V was clipped by 3 bases and J by 4 bases, with 6 bases between them. Germline assignment: CDR1 MNHEY and CDR2 SMNVEV (reference sequence). The CDR3 DNA sequence: TGTGCCAGCAGTTTTCGCGGTAATGAAAAACTGTTTTTT. Encoded protein: CASSFRGNEKLFF.

This chain links TRBV27 with TRBJ1-5; TRBD1 matches at 8 bases. Germline CDR1 reads MNHEY; CDR2 reads SMNVEV (reference sequence). This CDR3 contains 14 residues. The trim removed 3 bases at V and 4 bases at J, leaving 2 bases unmatched. CDR3 DNA: TGTGCCAGCAGTTTTGGGACAGGAAATCAGCCCCAGCATTTT. Translation gives CASSFGTGNQPQHF.

The J gene is TRBJ1-5, the V gene TRBV30, with a tentative D call TRBD1 (5 bases). The CDR3 is 14 residues long. CDR1 is GTSNPN and CDR2 is SVGIG in the germline V gene (reference sequence). V lost 7 bases and J lost 2, with 15 bases in between. The CDR3 sequence: CASTGGSRNQPQHF. The CDR3 bases are TGTGCCTCCACAGGCGGCTCACGCAATCAGCCCCAGCATTTT.

V usage is TRBV28 and J usage is TRBJ2-5; weak D call: TRBD1 (6 bases). Germline CDR1 reads MDHEN; CDR2 reads SYDVKM. The CDR3 consists of 15 residues. V shed 5 bases and J shed 5 bases, with 18 bases lying between them. The CDR3 nucleotides are TGTGCCAGCAGTGCCCAACAGGGAGCCGACGAGACCCAGTACTTC. This translates into CASSAQQGADETQYF.

The chain recombines TRBV18 with TRBJ1-2; 8 bases align to TRBD1. Germline CDR1 KGHSH, CDR2 LQKENI. J gave up 6 bases and V 5 bases, and 11 bases lay outside the gene matches. The CDR3 is made up of 15 amino acids. The CDR3, as DNA: TGTGCCAGCTCAGGGGGGACAGGAGTTTCTGATGGCTACACCTTC. It codes for CASSGGTGVSDGYTF. Drawing the rest from reference TRBV18 and TRBJ1-2, the complete variable domain is NAGVMQNPRHLVRRRGQEARLRCSPMKGHSHVYWYRQLPEEGLKFMVYLQKENIIDESGMPKERFSAEFPKEGPSILRIQQVVRGDSAAYFCASSGGTGVSDGYTFGSGTRLTVV.